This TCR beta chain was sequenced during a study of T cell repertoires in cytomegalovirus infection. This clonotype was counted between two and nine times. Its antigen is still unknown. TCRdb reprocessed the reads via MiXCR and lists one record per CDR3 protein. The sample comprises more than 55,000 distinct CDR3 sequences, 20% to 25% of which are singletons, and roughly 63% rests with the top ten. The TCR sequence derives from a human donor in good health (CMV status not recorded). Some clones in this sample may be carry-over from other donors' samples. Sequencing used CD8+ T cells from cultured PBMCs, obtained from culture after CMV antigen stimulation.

CDR3 DNA sequence: TGTGCCAGCGACGTCGGGACAGAGGGAGTATATGGCTACACCTTC. It yields the protein CASDVGTEGVYGYTF. The V and J genes are TRBV6-2 or TRBV6-3 and TRBJ1-2; 7 nucleotides align to TRBD1. V trimming: 8 bases; J trimming: 5 bases; junction bases outside the gene matches: 14. Germline CDR1 reads MNHEY; CDR2 reads SVGEGT. The CDR3 is 15 residues long.